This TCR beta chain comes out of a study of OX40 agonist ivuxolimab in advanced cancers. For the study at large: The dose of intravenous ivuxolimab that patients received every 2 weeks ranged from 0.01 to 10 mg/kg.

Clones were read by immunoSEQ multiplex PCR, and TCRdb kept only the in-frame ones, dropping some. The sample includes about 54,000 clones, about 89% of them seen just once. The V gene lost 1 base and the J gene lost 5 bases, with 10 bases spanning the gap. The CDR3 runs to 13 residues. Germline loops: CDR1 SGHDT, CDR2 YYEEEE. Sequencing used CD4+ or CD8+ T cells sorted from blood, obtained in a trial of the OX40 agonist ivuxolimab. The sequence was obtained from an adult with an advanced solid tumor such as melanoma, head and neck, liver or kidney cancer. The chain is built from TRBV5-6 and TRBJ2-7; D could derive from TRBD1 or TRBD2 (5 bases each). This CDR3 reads CASSLMGVDEQYF. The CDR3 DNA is TGTGCCAGCAGCTTGATGGGGGTCGACGAGCAGTACTTC.